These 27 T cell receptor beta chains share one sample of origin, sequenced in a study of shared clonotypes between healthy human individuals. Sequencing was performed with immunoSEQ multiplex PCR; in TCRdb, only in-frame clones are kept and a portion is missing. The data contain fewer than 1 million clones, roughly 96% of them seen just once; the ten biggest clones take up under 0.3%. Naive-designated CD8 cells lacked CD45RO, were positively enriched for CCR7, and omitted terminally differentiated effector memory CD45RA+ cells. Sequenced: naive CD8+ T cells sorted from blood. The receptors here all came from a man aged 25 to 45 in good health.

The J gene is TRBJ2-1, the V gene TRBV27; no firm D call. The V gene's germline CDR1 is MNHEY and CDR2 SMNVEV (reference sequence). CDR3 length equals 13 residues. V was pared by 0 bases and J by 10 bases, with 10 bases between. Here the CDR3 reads CASSLSGPREQFF. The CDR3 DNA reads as TGTGCCAGCAGTTTATCGGGCCCCCGGGAGCAGTTCTTC.

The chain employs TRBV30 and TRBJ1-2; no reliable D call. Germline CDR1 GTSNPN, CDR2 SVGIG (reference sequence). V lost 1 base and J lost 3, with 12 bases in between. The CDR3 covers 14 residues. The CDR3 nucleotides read TGTGCCTGGAGTGGATGGGAACACGACTATGGCTACACCTTC. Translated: CAWSGWEHDYGYTF.

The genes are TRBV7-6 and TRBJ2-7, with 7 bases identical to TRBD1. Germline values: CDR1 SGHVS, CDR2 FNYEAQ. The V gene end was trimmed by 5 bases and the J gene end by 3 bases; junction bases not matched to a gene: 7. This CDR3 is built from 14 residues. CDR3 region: CASSPRQGSYEQYF. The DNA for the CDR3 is TGTGCCAGCAGCCCTCGACAGGGCAGCTACGAGCAGTACTTC.

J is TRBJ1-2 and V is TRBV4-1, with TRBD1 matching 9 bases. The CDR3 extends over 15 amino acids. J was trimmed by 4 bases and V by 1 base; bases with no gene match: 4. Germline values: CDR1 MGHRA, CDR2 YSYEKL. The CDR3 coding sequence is TGCGCCAGCAGCCAAGTCGGGACAGGGACCTATGGCTACACCTTC. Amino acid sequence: CASSQVGTGTYGYTF.

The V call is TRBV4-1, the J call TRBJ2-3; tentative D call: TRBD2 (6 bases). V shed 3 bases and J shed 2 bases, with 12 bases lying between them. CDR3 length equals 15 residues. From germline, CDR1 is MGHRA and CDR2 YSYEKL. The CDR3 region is CASSQWGDSTDTQYF. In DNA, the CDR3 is TGCGCCAGCAGCCAGTGGGGGGACTCCACAGATACGCAGTATTTT.

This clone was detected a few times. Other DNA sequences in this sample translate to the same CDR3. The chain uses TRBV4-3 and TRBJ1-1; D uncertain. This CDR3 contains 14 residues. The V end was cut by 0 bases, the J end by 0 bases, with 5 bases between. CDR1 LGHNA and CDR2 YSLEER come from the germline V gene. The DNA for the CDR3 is TGCGCCAGCAGCCAAGAAGGGATGAACACTGAAGCTTTCTTT. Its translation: CASSQEGMNTEAFF.

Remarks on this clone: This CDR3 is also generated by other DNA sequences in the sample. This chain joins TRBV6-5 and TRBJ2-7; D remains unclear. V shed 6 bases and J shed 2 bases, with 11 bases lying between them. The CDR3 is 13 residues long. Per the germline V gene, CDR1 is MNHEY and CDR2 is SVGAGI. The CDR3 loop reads CASSYREAYEQYF. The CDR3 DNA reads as TGTGCCAGCAGCTACCGCGAAGCCTACGAGCAGTACTTC.

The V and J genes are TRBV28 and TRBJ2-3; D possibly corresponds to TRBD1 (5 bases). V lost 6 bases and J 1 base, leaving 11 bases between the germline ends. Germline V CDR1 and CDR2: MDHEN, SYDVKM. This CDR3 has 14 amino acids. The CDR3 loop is CASSYQQGTDTQYF. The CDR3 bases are TGTGCCAGCAGCTATCAACAGGGCACAGATACGCAGTATTTT.

CDR3: CASSASGRYEQYF. CDR3 in DNA: TGTGCCAGCAGCGCTAGCGGGAGATACGAGCAGTACTTC. V gene TRBV7-9 combines with J gene TRBJ2-7; TRBD2 matches at 10 bases. Trimming cost V 5 bases and J 4 bases; bases outside gene matches: 2. The CDR3 contains 13 residues. In germline, CDR1 is SEHNR, CDR2 FQNEAQ (reference sequence).

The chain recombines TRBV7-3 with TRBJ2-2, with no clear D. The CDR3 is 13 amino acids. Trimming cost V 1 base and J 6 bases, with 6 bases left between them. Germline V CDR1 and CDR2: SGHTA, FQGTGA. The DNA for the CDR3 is TGTGCCAGCAGCTTAAAAGTATCCGGGGAGCTGTTTTTT. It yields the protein CASSLKVSGELFF.

This CDR3 reads CASSLMGVNTEAFF. The CDR3 DNA reads TGTGCCAGCAGTTTAATGGGGGTGAACACTGAAGCTTTCTTT. The V call is TRBV28, the J call TRBJ1-1; D might be TRBD1 (5 bases). The germline V and J ends were trimmed by 2 bases and 0 bases, with 7 bases remaining between them. CDR1 and CDR2 from the germline V gene are MDHEN and SYDVKM. The CDR3 is 14 residues long.

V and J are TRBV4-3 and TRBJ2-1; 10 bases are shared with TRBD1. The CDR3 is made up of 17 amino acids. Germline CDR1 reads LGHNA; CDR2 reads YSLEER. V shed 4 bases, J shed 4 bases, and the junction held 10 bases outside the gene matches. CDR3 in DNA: TGCGCCAGCAGCCGGGAAACGGACAGGGGGATGTACAATGAGCAGTTCTTC. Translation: CASSRETDRGMYNEQFF.

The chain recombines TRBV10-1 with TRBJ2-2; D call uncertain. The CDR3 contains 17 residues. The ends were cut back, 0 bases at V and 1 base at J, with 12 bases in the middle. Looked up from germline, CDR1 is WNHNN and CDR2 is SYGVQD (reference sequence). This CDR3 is CASSESRLAKNTGELFF. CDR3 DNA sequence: TGCGCCAGCAGTGAGTCTCGGTTGGCTAAGAACACCGGGGAGCTGTTTTTT.

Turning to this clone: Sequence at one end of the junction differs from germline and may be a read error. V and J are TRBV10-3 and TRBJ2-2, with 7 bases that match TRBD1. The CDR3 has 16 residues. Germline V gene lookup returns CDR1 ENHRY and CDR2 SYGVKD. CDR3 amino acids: CAIRDTGAPNTGELFF. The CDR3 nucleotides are TGTGCCATCCGTGATACAGGGGCCCCGAACACCGGGGAGCTGTTTTTT.

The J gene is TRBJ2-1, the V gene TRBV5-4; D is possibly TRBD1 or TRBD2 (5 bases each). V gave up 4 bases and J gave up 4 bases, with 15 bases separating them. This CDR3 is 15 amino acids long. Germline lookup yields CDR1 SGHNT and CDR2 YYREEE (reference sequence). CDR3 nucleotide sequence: TGTGCCAGCAGCACAACAGGACTGGAATACAATGAGCAGTTCTTC. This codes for CASSTTGLEYNEQFF.

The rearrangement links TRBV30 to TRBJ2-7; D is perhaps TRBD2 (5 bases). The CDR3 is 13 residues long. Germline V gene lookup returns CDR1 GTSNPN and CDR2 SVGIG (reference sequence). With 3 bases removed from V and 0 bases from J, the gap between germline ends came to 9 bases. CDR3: CAWRGGSSYEQYF. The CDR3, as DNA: TGTGCCTGGAGAGGAGGCAGCTCCTACGAGCAGTACTTC.

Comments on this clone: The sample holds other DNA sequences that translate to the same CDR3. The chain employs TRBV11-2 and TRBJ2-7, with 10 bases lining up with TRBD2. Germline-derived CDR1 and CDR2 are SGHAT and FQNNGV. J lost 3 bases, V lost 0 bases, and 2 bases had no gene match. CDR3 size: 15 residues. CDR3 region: CASSLEASGSYEQYF. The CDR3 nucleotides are TGTGCCAGCAGCTTAGAGGCTAGCGGGAGCTACGAGCAGTACTTC.

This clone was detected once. CDR3 DNA: TGTGCCAGTAGTAGGGACCTTAACAATGAGCAGTTCTTC. Protein sequence: CASSRDLNNEQFF. The J gene is TRBJ2-1, the V gene TRBV19, with D perhaps being TRBD1 or TRBD2 (5 bases each). Trimming took 4 bases from V and 5 from J, leaving 9 bases between them. There are 13 residues in the CDR3. CDR1 LNHDA and CDR2 SQIVND come from the germline V gene (reference sequence).

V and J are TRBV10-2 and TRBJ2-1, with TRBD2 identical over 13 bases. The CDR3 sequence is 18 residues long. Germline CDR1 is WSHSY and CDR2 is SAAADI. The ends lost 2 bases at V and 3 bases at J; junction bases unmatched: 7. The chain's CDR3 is CASSEAQGLAGYYNEQFF. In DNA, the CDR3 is TGCGCCAGCAGTGAGGCCCAGGGACTAGCGGGATACTACAATGAGCAGTTCTTC.

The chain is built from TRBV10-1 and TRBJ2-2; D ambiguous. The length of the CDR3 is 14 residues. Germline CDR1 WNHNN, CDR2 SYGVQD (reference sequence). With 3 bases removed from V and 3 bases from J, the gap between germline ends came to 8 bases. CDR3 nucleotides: TGCGCCAGCAGTGAAAGGAAATACACCGGGGAGCTGTTTTTT. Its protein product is CASSERKYTGELFF.

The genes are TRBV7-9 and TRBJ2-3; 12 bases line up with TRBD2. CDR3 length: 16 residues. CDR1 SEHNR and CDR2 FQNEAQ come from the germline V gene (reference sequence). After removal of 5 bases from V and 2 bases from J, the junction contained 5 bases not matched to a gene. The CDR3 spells CASSVLAGGITDTQYF. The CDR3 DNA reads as TGTGCCAGCAGCGTGCTAGCGGGAGGGATCACAGATACGCAGTATTTT.

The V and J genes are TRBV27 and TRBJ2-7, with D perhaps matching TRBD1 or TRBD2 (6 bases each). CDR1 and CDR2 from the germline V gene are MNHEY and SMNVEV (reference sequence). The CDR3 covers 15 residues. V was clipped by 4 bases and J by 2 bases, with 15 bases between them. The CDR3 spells CASSSRGTSTYEQYF. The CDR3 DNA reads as TGTGCCAGCAGTTCCCGCGGGACAAGCACCTACGAGCAGTACTTC.

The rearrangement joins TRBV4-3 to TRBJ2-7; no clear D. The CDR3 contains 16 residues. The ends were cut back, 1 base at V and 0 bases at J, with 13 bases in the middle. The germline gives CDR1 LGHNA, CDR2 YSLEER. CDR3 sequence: CASSQGLDSRSYEQYF. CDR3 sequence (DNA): TGCGCCAGCAGCCAAGGTCTAGACTCCCGCTCCTACGAGCAGTACTTC.

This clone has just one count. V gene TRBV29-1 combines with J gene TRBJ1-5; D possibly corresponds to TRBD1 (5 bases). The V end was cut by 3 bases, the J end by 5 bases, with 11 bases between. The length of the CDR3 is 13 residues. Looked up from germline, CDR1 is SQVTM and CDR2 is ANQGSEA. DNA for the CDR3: TGCAGCGTTGATGGCGGGGGGGATCAGCCCCAGCATTTT. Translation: CSVDGGGDQPQHF.

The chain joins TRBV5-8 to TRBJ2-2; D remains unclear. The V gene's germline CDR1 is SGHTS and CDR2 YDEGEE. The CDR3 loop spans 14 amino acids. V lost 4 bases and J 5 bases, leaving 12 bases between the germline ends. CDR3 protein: CASSRTILTGELFF. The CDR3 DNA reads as TGTGCCAGCAGCCGGACCATTTTAACCGGGGAGCTGTTTTTT.

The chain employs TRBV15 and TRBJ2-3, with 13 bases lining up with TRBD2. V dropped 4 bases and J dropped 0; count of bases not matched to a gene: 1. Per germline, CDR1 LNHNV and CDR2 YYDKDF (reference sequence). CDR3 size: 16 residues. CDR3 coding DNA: TGTGCCACCAGCAAGGGACTAGCGGGGAGCACAGATACGCAGTATTTT. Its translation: CATSKGLAGSTDTQYF.

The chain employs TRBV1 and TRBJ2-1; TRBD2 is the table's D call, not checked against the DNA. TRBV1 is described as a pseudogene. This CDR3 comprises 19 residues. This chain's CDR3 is CTSSQQTSGRAESYNEQFF. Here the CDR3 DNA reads TGCACCAGCAGCCAACAGACTAGCGGGAGGGCCGAATCCTACAATGAGCAGTTCTTC.